The next 10 T cell receptor beta chains were all read from a single sample in a study of blood T cell repertoires in COVID-19. TCRdb's table, derived via immunoSEQ multiplex PCR, lists solely in-frame clones and lacks some. This sample has approximately 45,000 clones, with approximately 87% found just once. The sample consisted of peripheral blood. The receptors stem from a human donor in a cohort sampled during active COVID-19.

This clone was seen only once. The chain joins TRBV3-1 (or the pseudogene TRBV3-2) to TRBJ1-1; no firm D call. V was shortened by 4 bases and J by 2 bases, with 8 bases between the two germline ends. CDR1 and CDR2 from the germline V gene are LGHDT and YNNKEL (reference sequence). The CDR3 contains 13 residues. CDR3 in amino acids: CASSPGLNTEAFF. Written as DNA, the CDR3 is TGTGCCAGCAGCCCCGGACTCAACACTGAAGCTTTCTTT.

V is TRBV27 and J is TRBJ1-5, with D tentatively TRBD1 (5 bases). The CDR3 has 15 amino acids. CDR1 is MNHEY and CDR2 is SMNVEV in the germline V gene (reference sequence). V lost 3 bases and J lost 0, with 9 bases in between. The CDR3 DNA reads as TGTGCCAGCAGTTTCTCAGGGAATAGCAATCAGCCCCAGCATTTT. This encodes CASSFSGNSNQPQHF.

The rearrangement links TRBV27 to TRBJ2-5, with D tentatively TRBD1 (5 bases). Trimming cost V 4 bases and J 13 bases, with 19 bases left between them. This CDR3 region has 13 residues. Germline CDR1 and CDR2: MNHEY and SMNVEV (reference sequence). Written as DNA, the CDR3 is TGTGCCAGCAGTTCCACCGCTGGGGCCCGACCGTACTTC. It translates to CASSSTAGARPYF.

The rearrangement uses TRBV6-6 and TRBJ2-7, with 11 positions matching TRBD2. V shed 5 bases and J 3 bases; nucleotides not matched to a gene: 9. The CDR3 has 16 amino acids. CDR1 and CDR2 from the germline V gene are MNHNY and SVGAGI (reference sequence). CDR3 sequence (DNA): TGTGCCAGCAGTCCTCCCCTTAGCGGGAGGGGCTACGAGCAGTACTTC. It yields the protein CASSPPLSGRGYEQYF.

The gene calls are TRBV10-3 and TRBJ1-1, with unresolved D. This CDR3 is built from 15 residues. The germline V and J ends were trimmed by 6 bases and 3 bases, with 17 bases remaining between them. Germline V lookup: CDR1 ENHRY, CDR2 SYGVKD. The CDR3 protein is CAIRASDFQYTEAFF. CDR3 DNA: TGTGCCATCAGGGCCAGCGACTTTCAATACACTGAAGCTTTCTTT.

The CDR3 spells CASKPGPGELFF. CDR3 nucleotide sequence: TGTGCCAGCAAACCGGGTCCCGGGGAGCTGTTTTTT. The chain recombines TRBV12-3 or TRBV12-4 with TRBJ2-2, with D hard to call. Trimming removed 7 bases at V and 6 bases at J, with 9 bases between. This CDR3 region has 12 residues.

J is TRBJ2-7 and V is TRBV29-1; possible D gene TRBD1, 9 bases. Trimming stripped 4 bases from V and 1 base from J, with 26 bases between. This CDR3 contains 18 residues. CDR1 SQVTM and CDR2 ANQGSEA come from the germline V gene. CDR3 protein: CSVAGTGRSLAASYEQYF. The CDR3 region has the DNA TGCAGCGTTGCGGGGACAGGGAGATCACTAGCGGCTTCCTACGAGCAGTACTTC.

This chain connects TRBV5-5 to TRBJ2-2; D possibly corresponds to TRBD2 (5 bases). Germline CDR1 and CDR2: SGHKS and YYEKEE (reference sequence). CDR3 length: 14 amino acids. Trimming stripped 5 bases from V and 5 bases from J, with 13 bases between. The CDR3 here is CASSREFGTGELFF. DNA for the CDR3: TGTGCCAGCAGTCGGGAATTTGGTACCGGGGAGCTGTTTTTT.

The chain recombines TRBV2 with TRBJ2-7, with 8 bases aligning to TRBD1. Trimming removed 10 bases from V and 12 bases from J; junction bases left unmatched: 41. Germline CDR1 reads SNHLY; CDR2 reads FYNNEI. CDR3 length: 21 amino acids. CDR3 in DNA: TGTGCCACTCGGCAGGGGGCGCCCCGGCCCCTTGACCAAACTGCTCTCCTACTTCGGTACTTC. It specifies CATRQGAPRPLDQTALLLRYF.

This clone was detected only once. The chain employs TRBV18 and TRBJ2-1; the D is unclear. This CDR3 is 14 amino acids long. Per germline, CDR1 KGHSH and CDR2 LQKENI. Deletions cut 2 bases from V and 2 bases from J, with 7 bases between. The chain's CDR3 is CASSPDLTYNEQFF. DNA for the CDR3: TGTGCCAGCTCACCAGATCTAACCTACAATGAGCAGTTCTTC.